Listed here are 24 T cell receptor beta chains from one sample, sequenced in a study of human T cells and chemical hapten exposure. TCRdb reprocessed the RACE reads with MiXCR, giving one entry per CDR3 protein. The table includes about 40,000 distinct CDR3 sequences, over 3% detected once. Indicated time point: patch test 2, 6 weeks after DPC sensitization. Treatment reported: therapeutic diphenylcyclopropenone sensitization with weekly scalp DPC. The material was whole blood, obtained in connection with sensitization to the hapten diphenylcyclopropenone (DPC). The origin of the receptors is a man aged 35 to 55 with alopecia areata. Some clones in this sample may be carry-over from other donors' samples.

This chain uses TRBV12-3 or TRBV12-4 with TRBJ2-1; D call uncertain. CDR3 length: 15 amino acids. With 8 bases removed from V and 4 bases from J, the gap between germline ends came to 18 bases. CDR3: CASLAKFPDYNEQFF. In nucleotides, the CDR3 is TGTGCCAGCTTGGCCAAATTTCCGGATTACAATGAGCAGTTCTTC.

This clonotype was seen at least ten times. The chain uses TRBV20-1 and TRBJ2-7; D unresolved. This CDR3 contains 13 residues. The germline V and J ends were trimmed by 1 base and 4 bases, with 11 bases remaining between them. CDR1 and CDR2 (germline): DFQATT, SNEGSKA (reference sequence). The CDR3 is CSARGRYNYEQYF. CDR3 coding DNA: TGCAGTGCTAGAGGAAGATATAATTACGAGCAGTACTTC.

Ten or more counts support this clonotype. The CDR3 region has the DNA TGCAGTGCTCGTGGGAGTGTCAGTCCTAGCGGGAGAAGGTCCTACAATGAGCAGTTCTTC. Amino acid sequence: CSARGSVSPSGRRSYNEQFF. The J gene is TRBJ2-1, the V gene TRBV20-1; 10 bases agree with TRBD2. J was trimmed by 1 base and V by 5 bases; bases with no gene match: 20. CDR3 size: 20 residues. The germline gives CDR1 DFQATT, CDR2 SNEGSKA (reference sequence).

This sequence joins TRBV20-1 and TRBJ2-3; 9 bases align to TRBD1. The germline CDR1 and CDR2 sequences are DFQATT and SNEGSKA (reference sequence). V lost 5 bases, J lost 2 bases, and 11 bases stayed unmatched. This CDR3 region has 16 residues. The CDR3: CSAEARTGVLTDTQYF. DNA for the CDR3: TGCAGTGCTGAGGCCCGGACAGGGGTACTCACAGATACGCAGTATTTT.

Many counts were recorded for this clonotype. The chain has TRBV6-2 or TRBV6-3 and TRBJ2-7; D is unclear. There are 14 residues in the CDR3. Germline V lookup: CDR1 MNHEY, CDR2 SVGEGT. Trimming cost V 0 bases and J 3 bases, with 9 bases left between them. The CDR3 loop is CASSYSPDGYEQYF. The DNA for the CDR3 is TGTGCCAGCAGTTACTCCCCGGATGGCTACGAGCAGTACTTC.

This clonotype was observed at least ten times. The chain combines TRBV11-2 with TRBJ1-5; maybe TRBD1 (5 bases). Germline V gene data show CDR1 as SGHAT and CDR2 as FQNNGV. The CDR3 loop spans 15 amino acids. With 0 bases removed from V and 4 bases from J, the gap between germline ends came to 10 bases. The CDR3 reads CASSLDRGGNQPQHF. Written as DNA, the CDR3 is TGTGCCAGCAGCTTAGATCGCGGGGGAAATCAGCCCCAGCATTTT.

This clonotype was counted at least ten times. The rearrangement joins TRBV9 to TRBJ2-3; D ambiguous. V gave up 4 bases and J gave up 4 bases, with 10 bases separating them. The CDR3 contains 13 residues. Looked up from germline, CDR1 is SGDLS and CDR2 is YYNGEE. The CDR3 sequence: CASSSHSADTQYF. The CDR3 DNA reads TGTGCCAGCAGCTCACACAGCGCAGATACGCAGTATTTT. The complete variable domain, with remaining parts taken from reference TRBV9 and TRBJ2-3, reads DSGVTQTPKHLITATGQRVTLRCSPRSGDLSVYWYQQSLDQGLQFLIQYYNGEERAKGNILERFSAQQFPDLHSELNLSSLELGDSALYFCASSSHSADTQYFGPGTRLTVL.

This clonotype was seen many times. V gene TRBV6-5 combines with J gene TRBJ1-1; D not resolved. The germline gives CDR1 MNHEY, CDR2 SVGAGI. Deletions cut 2 bases from V and 1 base from J, with 17 bases between. The CDR3 runs 17 residues. This CDR3 is CASSYRGRADRNTEAFF. CDR3 DNA: TGTGCCAGCAGTTACCGCGGTCGGGCAGATCGGAACACTGAAGCTTTCTTT.

The chain employs TRBV6-5 and TRBJ1-5; D uncertain. V was shortened by 6 bases and J by 7 bases, with 16 bases between the two germline ends. CDR3 length equals 14 residues. Germline values: CDR1 MNHEY, CDR2 SVGAGI. The CDR3: CASRTDMGGQPQHF. The CDR3 coding sequence is TGTGCCAGCAGAACTGACATGGGCGGACAGCCCCAGCATTTT.

Ten or more counts support this clonotype. This chain links TRBV18 with TRBJ2-1, with 14 bases fitting TRBD2. Trimming cost V 4 bases and J 5 bases; bases outside gene matches: 1. Per germline, CDR1 KGHSH and CDR2 LQKENI. The CDR3 is made up of 15 amino acids. In nucleotides, the CDR3 is TGTGCCAGCTCACAGGGACTAGCGGGAGACAATGAGCAGTTCTTC. It is translated as CASSQGLAGDNEQFF. The full variable domain, rest sourced from reference TRBV18 and TRBJ2-1, is NAGVMQNPRHLVRRRGQEARLRCSPMKGHSHVYWYRQLPEEGLKFMVYLQKENIIDESGMPKERFSAEFPKEGPSILRIQQVVRGDSAAYFCASSQGLAGDNEQFFGPGTRLTVL.

This clonotype was seen many times. The CDR3 spells CASSSTSSFPDTQYF. The CDR3 DNA reads as TGTGCCAGCAGTTCGACTAGTAGTTTTCCAGATACGCAGTATTTT. The chain carries TRBV28 and TRBJ2-3; weak D call: TRBD2 (6 bases). Germline V CDR1 and CDR2: MDHEN, SYDVKM. Trimming cost V 4 bases and J 4 bases, with 15 bases left between them. The CDR3 is 15 amino acids.

This clonotype has a count of ten or more. V gene TRBV28 combines with J gene TRBJ1-5; D not resolved. CDR1 and CDR2 (germline): MDHEN, SYDVKM. V gave up 5 bases and J gave up 7 bases, with 15 bases separating them. The CDR3 contains 14 residues. The CDR3 nucleotides read TGTGCCAGCAGTAGTACCGGGAGAAAGCAGCCCCAGCATTTT. Amino acid sequence: CASSSTGRKQPQHF.

The table lists this clonotype with many counts. The chain combines TRBV9 with TRBJ2-3; a possible D gene is TRBD2 (5 bases). V was trimmed by 0 bases and J by 2 bases, leaving 10 bases between them. CDR1 is SGDLS and CDR2 is YYNGEE in the germline V gene. The CDR3 has 15 amino acids. CDR3 protein: CASSVETGYTDTQYF. The CDR3 DNA is TGTGCCAGCAGCGTAGAAACGGGGTACACAGATACGCAGTATTTT.

In this sample, this clonotype turned up many times. The gene calls are TRBV3-1 and TRBJ2-1; no clear D gene. From germline, CDR1 is LGHDT and CDR2 YNNKEL (reference sequence). The CDR3 extends over 13 amino acids. V dropped 1 base and J dropped 7 bases, with 8 bases sitting between them. CDR3 in DNA: TGTGCCAGCAGCCAAGCGAGTATTAATGAGCAGTTCTTC. Translated: CASSQASINEQFF.

This clonotype was seen at least ten times. The chain couples TRBV6-2 or TRBV6-3 to TRBJ2-1, with 12 nucleotides matching TRBD2. The CDR3 length is 15 residues. In germline, CDR1 is MNHEY, CDR2 SVGEGT. The J segment lost 9 bases and the V segment lost 4 bases, leaving 7 bases of the junction unmatched. The CDR3 sequence is CASSFNPSGRGEQFF. CDR3 DNA: TGTGCCAGCAGTTTCAATCCTAGCGGGAGGGGTGAGCAGTTCTTC.

This clonotype turned up a few times. The V gene is TRBV20-1, the J gene TRBJ1-3; the D is unclear. The CDR3 runs to 14 residues. Germline V gives CDR1 DFQATT, CDR2 SNEGSKA (reference sequence). V was pared by 2 bases and J by 0 bases, with 8 bases between. The CDR3, as DNA: TGCAGTGCTAGATCCGGCTACTCTGGAAACACCATATATTTT. Amino acid sequence: CSARSGYSGNTIYF.

This clonotype has at least ten counts. The chain uses TRBV28 and TRBJ2-7, with TRBD2 as a possible D gene (6 bases). V was pared by 4 bases and J by 0 bases, with 7 bases between. CDR3 size: 13 residues. Looked up from germline, CDR1 is MDHEN and CDR2 is SYDVKM. The CDR3 DNA follows: TGTGCCAGCAGTTACGGGAGCTCCTACGAGCAGTACTTC. Encoded protein: CASSYGSSYEQYF.

This clonotype has a count of ten or more. The chain has TRBV4-3 and TRBJ1-1; possible D gene TRBD1, 6 bases. V lost 1 base and J 1 base, leaving 10 bases between the germline ends. CDR1 is LGHNA, CDR2 YSLEER, per germline. This CDR3 has 15 amino acids. Here the CDR3 reads CASSQVLTGNTEAFF. For the CDR3, the DNA is TGCGCCAGCAGCCAAGTGTTGACAGGGAACACTGAAGCTTTCTTT.

This clonotype was counted ten times or more. The chain has TRBV28 and TRBJ2-2; TRBD1 agrees at 9 bases. The J segment lost 4 bases and the V segment lost 7 bases, leaving 7 bases of the junction unmatched. Germline V gene sequence: CDR1 MDHEN, CDR2 SYDVKM. CDR3 length: 15 amino acids. In DNA, the CDR3 is TGTGCCAGCATCATGGGACAGGGCGTCACCGGGGAGCTGTTTTTT. It translates to CASIMGQGVTGELFF.

This clonotype was seen ten or more times. The chain employs TRBV20-1 and TRBJ2-3; D gene unclear. The germline V gene has CDR1 DFQATT and CDR2 SNEGSKA (reference sequence). Deletions cut 5 bases from V and 3 bases from J, with 18 bases between. The CDR3 loop spans 15 amino acids. CDR3 loop: CSAANHRRTTDTQYF. In DNA form, the CDR3 reads TGCAGTGCTGCCAATCATCGGCGAACGACAGATACGCAGTATTTT.

With respect to this clonotype: This may be a read error, as it is one base from a much larger clone. The chain recombines TRBV11-2 with TRBJ2-5; D is undetermined. The CDR3 has 15 amino acids. V lost 1 base and J 6 bases, leaving 15 bases between the germline ends. From germline, CDR1 is SGHAT and CDR2 FQNNGV. This CDR3 reads CASSLGGGSAKTQYF. The CDR3 DNA follows: TGTGCCAGCAGCTTAGGGGGTGGATCCGCAAAGACCCAGTACTTC.

This clonotype was recorded at least ten times. V gene TRBV5-1 combines with J gene TRBJ2-7; 8 bases match TRBD2. Germline V gives CDR1 SGHRS, CDR2 YFSETQ. V was pared by 1 base and J by 6 bases, with 9 bases of the junction left unmatched. The CDR3 spans 15 residues. CDR3 coding DNA: TGCGCCAGCAGCTTGACCAGCGGGAGCGCAGGCGAGCAGTACTTC. Amino acids: CASSLTSGSAGEQYF.

This clonotype was seen only a few times. The chain links TRBV6-6 to TRBJ2-5, with 10 bases matching TRBD2. With 5 bases clipped from V and 1 base from J, the junction kept 4 bases outside the gene matches. This CDR3 has 15 residues. The germline CDR1 and CDR2 sequences are MNHNY and SVGAGI (reference sequence). The CDR3 here is CASSGLAEAQETQYF. The CDR3 DNA is TGTGCCAGCAGTGGACTAGCGGAGGCCCAAGAGACCCAGTACTTC.

The chain joins TRBV6-5 to TRBJ1-1; maybe TRBD1 (6 bases). The V end lost 6 bases, the J end lost 8 bases, and 19 bases lay between the germline ends. The V gene's germline CDR1 is MNHEY and CDR2 SVGAGI. The CDR3 extends over 14 amino acids. As DNA, the CDR3 is TGTGCCAGCAGCACCAGGGGCACGGTATCCGAAGCTTTCTTT. Translation gives CASSTRGTVSEAFF.